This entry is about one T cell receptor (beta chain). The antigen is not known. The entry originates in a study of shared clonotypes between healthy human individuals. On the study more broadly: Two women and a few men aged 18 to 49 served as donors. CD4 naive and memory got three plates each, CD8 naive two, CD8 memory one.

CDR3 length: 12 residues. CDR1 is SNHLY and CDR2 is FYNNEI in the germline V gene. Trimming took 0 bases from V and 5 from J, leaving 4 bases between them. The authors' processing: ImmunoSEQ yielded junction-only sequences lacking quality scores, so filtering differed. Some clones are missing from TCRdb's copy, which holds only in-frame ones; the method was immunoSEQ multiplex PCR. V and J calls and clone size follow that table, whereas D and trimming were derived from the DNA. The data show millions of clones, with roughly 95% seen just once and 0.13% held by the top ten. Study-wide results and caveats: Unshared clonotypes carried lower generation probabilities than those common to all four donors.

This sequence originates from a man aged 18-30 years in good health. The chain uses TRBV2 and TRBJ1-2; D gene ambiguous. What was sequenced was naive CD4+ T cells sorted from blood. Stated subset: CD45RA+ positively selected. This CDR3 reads CASSEARYGYTF. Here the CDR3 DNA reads TGTGCCAGCAGTGAAGCGAGGTATGGCTACACCTTC.